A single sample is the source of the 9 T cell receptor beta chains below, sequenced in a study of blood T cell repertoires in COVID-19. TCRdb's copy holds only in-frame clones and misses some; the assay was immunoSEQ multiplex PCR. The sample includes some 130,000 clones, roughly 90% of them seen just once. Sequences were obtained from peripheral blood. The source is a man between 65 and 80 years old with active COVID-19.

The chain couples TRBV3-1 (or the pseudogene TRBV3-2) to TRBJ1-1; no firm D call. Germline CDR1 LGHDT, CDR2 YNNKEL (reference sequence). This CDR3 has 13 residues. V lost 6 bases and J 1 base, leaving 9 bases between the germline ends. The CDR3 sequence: CASSRTANTEAFF. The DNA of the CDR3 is TGTGCCAGCAGTCGTACAGCGAACACTGAAGCTTTCTTT.

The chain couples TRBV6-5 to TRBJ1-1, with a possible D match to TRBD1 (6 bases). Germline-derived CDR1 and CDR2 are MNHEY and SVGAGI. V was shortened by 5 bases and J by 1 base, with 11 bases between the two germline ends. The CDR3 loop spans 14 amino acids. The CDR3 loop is CASSPRTENTEAFF. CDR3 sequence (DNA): TGTGCCAGCAGTCCCCGGACAGAGAACACTGAAGCTTTCTTT.

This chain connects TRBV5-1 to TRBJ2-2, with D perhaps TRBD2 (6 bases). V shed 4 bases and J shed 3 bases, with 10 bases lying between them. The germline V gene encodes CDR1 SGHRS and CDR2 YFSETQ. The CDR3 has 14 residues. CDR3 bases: TGCGCCAGCAGCCCGGGCGGGGACACCGGGGAGCTGTTTTTT. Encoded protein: CASSPGGDTGELFF.

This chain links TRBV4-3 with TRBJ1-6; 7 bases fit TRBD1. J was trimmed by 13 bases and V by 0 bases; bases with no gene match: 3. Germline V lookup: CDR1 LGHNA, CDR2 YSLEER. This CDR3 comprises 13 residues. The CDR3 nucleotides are TGCGCCAGCAGCCAAGATACAGGGGCCCCCCTCCACTTT. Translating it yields CASSQDTGAPLHF.

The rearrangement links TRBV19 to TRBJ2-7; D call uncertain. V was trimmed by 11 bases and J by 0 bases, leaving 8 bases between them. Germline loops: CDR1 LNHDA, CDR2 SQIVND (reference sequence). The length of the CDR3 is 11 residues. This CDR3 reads CAVSFSYEQYF. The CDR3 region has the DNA TGTGCCGTATCCTTCTCCTACGAGCAGTACTTC.

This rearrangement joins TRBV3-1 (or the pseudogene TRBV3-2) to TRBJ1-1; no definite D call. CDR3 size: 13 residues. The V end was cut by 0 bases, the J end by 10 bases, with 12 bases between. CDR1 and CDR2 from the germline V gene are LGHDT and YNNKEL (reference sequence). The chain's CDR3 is CASSQEKVSGAFF. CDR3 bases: TGTGCCAGCAGCCAAGAGAAGGTTTCAGGAGCTTTCTTT.

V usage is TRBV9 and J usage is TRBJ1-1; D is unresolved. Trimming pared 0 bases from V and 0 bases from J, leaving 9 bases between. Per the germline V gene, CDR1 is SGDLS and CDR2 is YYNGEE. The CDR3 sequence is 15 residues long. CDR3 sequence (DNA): TGTGCCAGCAGCGTAGGTGTCATCATGAACACTGAAGCTTTCTTT. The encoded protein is CASSVGVIMNTEAFF. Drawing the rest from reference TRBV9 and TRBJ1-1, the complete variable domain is DSGVTQTPKHLITATGQRVTLRCSPRSGDLSVYWYQQSLDQGLQFLIQYYNGEERAKGNILERFSAQQFPDLHSELNLSSLELGDSALYFCASSVGVIMNTEAFFGQGTRLTVV.

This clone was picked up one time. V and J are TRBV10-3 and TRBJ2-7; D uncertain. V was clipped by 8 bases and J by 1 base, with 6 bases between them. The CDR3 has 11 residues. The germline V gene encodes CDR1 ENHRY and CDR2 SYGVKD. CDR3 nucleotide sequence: TGTGCCATCGGCCGATCCTACGAGCAGTACTTC. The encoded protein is CAIGRSYEQYF.

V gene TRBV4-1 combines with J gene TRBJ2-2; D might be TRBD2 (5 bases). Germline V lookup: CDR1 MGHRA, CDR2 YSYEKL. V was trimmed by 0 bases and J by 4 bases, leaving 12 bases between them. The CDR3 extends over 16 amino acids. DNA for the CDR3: TGCGCCAGCAGCCAAGATGAGGGTGGCATCACCGGGGAGCTGTTTTTT. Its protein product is CASSQDEGGITGELFF.